What follows are 17 T cell receptor beta chains derived from one specimen sequenced in a study of memory CD4+ T cells and cytomegalovirus serostatus. The sort gate was single viable CD3+CD4+CD8-CD45RO+ cells for memory CD4+ T cells. The data were produced by immunoSEQ multiplex PCR, yet TCRdb's version contains in-frame clones alone and is incomplete. Of fewer than 50,000 clones in the sample, less than 80% were seen once. Sequenced material: memory CD4+ T cells from blood. The receptors derive from an adult in good health and CMV-seropositive.

The chain combines TRBV7-8 with TRBJ2-2; a weak D match, TRBD1 (5 bases). Germline V CDR1 and CDR2: SGHVS, FQNEAQ. V was pared by 5 bases and J by 3 bases, with 13 bases between. There are 15 residues in the CDR3. The CDR3 sequence is CASSKTGYDTGELFF. In DNA, the CDR3 is TGTGCCAGCAGCAAAACAGGATATGACACCGGGGAGCTGTTTTTT.

V is TRBV19 and J is TRBJ2-2; D might be TRBD1 (6 bases). CDR1 LNHDA and CDR2 SQIVND come from the germline V gene (reference sequence). Trimming removed 3 bases from V and 7 bases from J, with 9 bases in between. The CDR3 sequence is 13 residues long. DNA for the CDR3: TGTGCCAGTAGTATCCAGGGGATCGGGGAGCTGTTTTTT. As protein: CASSIQGIGELFF.

This clone was seen only once. V is TRBV28 and J is TRBJ1-1; no reliable D call. Germline V gene sequence: CDR1 MDHEN, CDR2 SYDVKM. CDR3 size: 16 residues. The V and J ends lost 5 bases and 5 bases respectively, with 21 bases between them. CDR3 residues: CASSPPDTYGGTEAFF. The CDR3 DNA reads TGTGCCAGCAGTCCCCCCGACACCTACGGAGGGACTGAAGCTTTCTTT.

The chain uses TRBV4-1 and TRBJ2-7; D assignment may be TRBD1 or TRBD2 (6 bases each). Per the germline V gene, CDR1 is MGHRA and CDR2 is YSYEKL. The CDR3 has 17 amino acids. The V end lost 4 bases, the J end lost 1 base, and 20 bases lay between the germline ends. In DNA form, the CDR3 reads TGCGCCAGCAGCCCGGGGGCTGGGAGGACGAAATCCTACGAGCAGTACTTC. This encodes CASSPGAGRTKSYEQYF.

The chain couples TRBV29-1 to TRBJ1-1, with TRBD1 identical over 7 bases. The CDR3 totals 13 residues. With 7 bases clipped from V and 3 bases from J, the junction kept 8 bases outside the gene matches. Germline-derived CDR1 and CDR2 are SQVTM and ANQGSEA. CDR3 region: CSAQGELDTEAFF. CDR3 DNA: TGCAGCGCTCAGGGGGAGCTGGACACTGAAGCTTTCTTT.

J is TRBJ1-1 and V is TRBV2; D may be TRBD1 (5 bases). This CDR3 contains 16 residues. CDR1 is SNHLY, CDR2 FYNNEI, per germline. Between the trimmed V and J ends, which lost 4 bases and 3 bases, there was a span of 18 bases. The CDR3 is CASSGTLSGLDTEAFF. CDR3 nucleotide sequence: TGTGCCAGCAGTGGGACACTGAGTGGGTTGGACACTGAAGCTTTCTTT.

This clone was detected only a few times. The chain links TRBV5-1 to TRBJ2-2, with 10 bases matching TRBD1. The CDR3 extends over 16 amino acids. Germline V lookup: CDR1 SGHRS, CDR2 YFSETQ. V lost 4 bases, J lost 3 bases, and 6 bases stayed unmatched. CDR3 DNA: TGCGCCAGCAGCCTTCGGACAGGGGGGGACACCGGGGAGCTGTTTTTT. Translating gives CASSLRTGGDTGELFF. The whole variable domain, remainder taken from reference TRBV5-1 and TRBJ2-2, is KAGVTQTPRYLIKTRGQQVTLSCSPISGHRSVSWYQQTPGQGLQFLFEYFSETQRNKGNFPGRFSGRQFSNSRSEMNVSTLELGDSALYLCASSLRTGGDTGELFFGEGSRLTVL.

The chain combines TRBV28 with TRBJ2-1, with TRBD2 matching 8 bases. The CDR3 is 15 amino acids. With 5 bases clipped from V and 0 bases from J, the junction kept 3 bases outside the gene matches. Germline V gene lookup returns CDR1 MDHEN and CDR2 SYDVKM. CDR3 residues: CASSPSGSSYNEQFF. The CDR3 coding sequence is TGTGCCAGCAGTCCGAGCGGGAGCTCCTACAATGAGCAGTTCTTC. The full variable domain, its missing parts supplied by reference TRBV28 and TRBJ2-1, is DVKVTQSSRYLVKRTGEKVFLECVQDMDHENMFWYRQDPGLGLRLIYFSYDVKMKEKGDIPEGYSVSREKKERFSLILESASTNQTSMYLCASSPSGSSYNEQFFGPGTRLTVL.

The V and J genes are TRBV28 and TRBJ2-7; D is unresolved. The CDR3 totals 13 residues. Deletions cut 8 bases from V and 3 bases from J, with 14 bases between. From germline, CDR1 is MDHEN and CDR2 SYDVKM. The CDR3 reads CASCTSPSYEQYF. CDR3 bases: TGTGCCAGCTGTACCAGCCCCAGCTACGAGCAGTACTTC.

CDR3 bases: TGTGCCAGCAGCGATTCGTACTTTGGTAATGAAAAACTGTTTTTT. Protein product: CASSDSYFGNEKLFF. The chain is built from TRBV7-2 and TRBJ1-4, with unresolved D. The germline V gene has CDR1 SGHTA and CDR2 FQGNSA. This CDR3 has 15 residues. Trimming pared 5 bases from V and 4 bases from J, leaving 14 bases between.

The V call is TRBV6-5, the J call TRBJ1-1; D is possibly TRBD1 (5 bases). V was cut by 10 bases and J by 5 bases, with 20 bases left in between. The V gene's germline CDR1 is MNHEY and CDR2 SVGAGI. The CDR3 runs to 14 residues. In DNA, the CDR3 is TGTGCCATCGCCCATGGCAGGGAGGGGACTGAAGCTTTCTTT. Translated, it gives CAIAHGREGTEAFF.

The rearrangement joins TRBV29-1 to TRBJ2-5, with D hard to call. The V gene's germline CDR1 is SQVTM and CDR2 ANQGSEA. Trimming removed 4 bases from V and 6 bases from J, with 6 bases in between. The CDR3 length is 10 residues. CDR3: CSVGVKTQYF. The CDR3 nucleotides read TGCAGCGTTGGTGTTAAGACCCAGTACTTC.

The chain employs TRBV18 and TRBJ2-6; D remains ambiguous. The CDR3 is 15 residues long. Trimming took off 0 bases at V and 2 bases at J, with 5 bases between the two ends. Looked up from germline, CDR1 is KGHSH and CDR2 is LQKENI. The CDR3 here is CASSPPWAGANVLTF. DNA for the CDR3: TGTGCCAGCTCACCACCTTGGGCTGGGGCCAACGTCCTGACTTTC.

V usage is TRBV9 and J usage is TRBJ2-2, with D perhaps TRBD1 or TRBD2 (5 bases each). The germline gives CDR1 SGDLS, CDR2 YYNGEE. This CDR3 contains 14 residues. V lost 0 bases to trimming and J lost 3 bases, with 6 bases between them. This CDR3 is CASSVEGHTGELFF. The DNA of the CDR3 is TGTGCCAGCAGCGTAGAGGGACACACCGGGGAGCTGTTTTTT.

V usage is TRBV7-9 and J usage is TRBJ1-2; no clear D. The germline V gene encodes CDR1 SEHNR and CDR2 FQNEAQ (reference sequence). The CDR3 totals 13 residues. The ends were cut back, 3 bases at V and 4 bases at J, with 9 bases in the middle. The CDR3 sequence: CASSFDGVYGYTF. In DNA, the CDR3 is TGTGCCAGCAGCTTCGACGGAGTCTATGGCTACACCTTC.

The V gene is TRBV9, the J gene TRBJ2-5; D uncertain. The CDR3 covers 13 residues. V dropped 0 bases and J dropped 5 bases, with 8 bases sitting between them. Germline V gives CDR1 SGDLS, CDR2 YYNGEE. The CDR3, as DNA: TGTGCCAGCAGCGTAGGTGAGATGGAGACCCAGTACTTC. This codes for CASSVGEMETQYF.

The CDR3 DNA reads as TGTGCCAGCACCGGCGGGCTGAGCACCGGGGAGCTGTTTTTT. This translates into CASTGGLSTGELFF. The V call is TRBV6-1, the J call TRBJ2-2, with D perhaps TRBD2 (5 bases). V was pared by 7 bases and J by 4 bases, with 13 bases between. The CDR3 consists of 14 residues. Germline-derived CDR1 and CDR2 are MNHNS and SASEGT.